This T cell receptor beta chain was identified during a study of CD8+CD57+ T cells in acquired aplastic anemia. Those patients picked for sequencing had displayed CD8+CD57+ cell expansion on flow cytometry. Prior therapy had not been administered to any patient at the time of blood sampling. Genomic DNA, the template, was used for profiling of the TCR beta VDJ and CDR3. TCRdb re-called the reads with MiXCR, one entry per CDR3 protein. The table has hundreds of thousands of distinct CDR3 sequences, around 32% seen once. Germline V gene lookup returns CDR1 SGHAT and CDR2 FQDESV (reference sequence). The CDR3 runs to 14 residues. V was clipped by 2 bases and J by 9 bases; unmatched bases: 6.

This chain links TRBV11-1 with TRBJ2-1, with TRBD2 identical over 8 bases. The clonotype originates from a human donor with aplastic anemia. The sample taken for sequencing was sorted CD4+, CD8+, or CD8+CD57+ T cells (not recorded which) from PBMCs. Written as DNA, the CDR3 is TGTGCCAGCAGCTTATTAGGTCGGGGGGGTGAGCAGTTCTTC. It yields the protein CASSLLGRGGEQFF. The variable domain in full, with the rest retrieved from reference TRBV11-1 and TRBJ2-1, is EAEVAQSPRYKITEKSQAVAFWCDPISGHATLYWYRQILGQGPELLVQFQDESVVDDSQLPKDRFSAERLKGVDSTLKIQPAELGDSAMYLCASSLLGRGGEQFFGPGTRLTVL.